A single sample is the source of the 29 T cell receptor beta chains below, sequenced in a study of T cells in Graves' hyperthyroidism and ophthalmopathy. Using RNA transcripts as the source, TCR beta CDR3 regions were amplified. The primer set for the first-round RT-PCR of the TCR CDR3 was HTBI. TCRdb redid the calling of the multiplex PCR reads with MiXCR, one entry per CDR3 protein. The sample gives 700,000 or so distinct CDR3 sequences, roughly 15% of which show up once; under 15% is in the top ten. The sequenced sample consisted of blood. These receptors came from a woman aged 45-60 years with Graves' ophthalmopathy.

The V gene is TRBV9, the J gene TRBJ2-1; D tentatively reads TRBD1 or TRBD2 (5 bases each). From germline, CDR1 is SGDLS and CDR2 YYNGEE. CDR3 length: 16 residues. The V and J ends lost 5 bases and 5 bases respectively, with 20 bases between them. CDR3 sequence (DNA): TGTGCCAGCAGTGCCTCCCTGGACGGGGCTGACAATGAGCAGTTCTTC. Translated: CASSASLDGADNEQFF.

This clonotype was counted a few times. The rearrangement uses TRBV7-9 and TRBJ2-7; the D is unclear. The V end lost 1 base, the J end lost 3 bases, and 10 bases lay between the germline ends. Germline CDR1 is SEHNR and CDR2 is FQNEAQ (reference sequence). CDR3 length: 14 amino acids. The CDR3 bases are TGTGCCAGCAGCTTAGATATGACGGACTACGAGCAGTACTTC. Amino acids: CASSLDMTDYEQYF. Full variable domain (outside the CDR3, taken from reference TRBV7-9 and TRBJ2-7): DTGVSQNPRHKITKRGQNVTFRCDPISEHNRLYWYRQTLGQGPEFLTYFQNEAQLEKSRLLSDRFSAERPKGSFSTLEIQRTEQGDSAMYLCASSLDMTDYEQYFGPGTRLTVT.

At least ten counts were recorded for this clonotype. The rearrangement links TRBV3-1 to TRBJ2-7; D gene unclear. The CDR3 contains 15 residues. Germline assignment: CDR1 LGHDT and CDR2 YNNKEL (reference sequence). The V gene lost 1 base and the J gene lost 4 bases, with 14 bases spanning the gap. In DNA form, the CDR3 reads TGTGCCAGCAGCCAAGCCGGCAGGATAAGGTACGAGCAGTACTTC. Encoded protein: CASSQAGRIRYEQYF.

About this clonotype: This CDR3 is missing its conserved last phenylalanine or tryptophan, likely due to a read error. The chain is built from TRBV2 and TRBJ1-4, with D tentatively TRBD1 (5 bases). The CDR3 spans 12 residues. Germline CDR1 reads SNHLY; CDR2 reads FYNNEI. DNA for the CDR3: TGTGCCGGCAGGGAGGATAATGAAAAACTGTTTCTT. It encodes CAGREDNEKLFL.

This clonotype appeared a few times. The genes are TRBV5-1 and TRBJ2-3; no definite D call. Germline V gene data show CDR1 as SGHRS and CDR2 as YFSETQ. Trimming removed 0 bases from V and 1 base from J, with 9 bases in between. CDR3 size: 15 residues. The CDR3 reads CASSLAPTRTDTQYF. The CDR3 DNA reads as TGCGCCAGCAGCTTGGCCCCGACCCGCACAGATACGCAGTATTTT.

In this sample, this clonotype turned up a few times. The J gene is TRBJ2-3, the V gene TRBV6-2 or TRBV6-3; no clear D gene. V was pared by 5 bases and J by 6 bases, with 15 bases between. CDR3 length: 14 residues. CDR1 is MNHEY and CDR2 is SVGEGT in the germline V gene. In DNA form, the CDR3 reads TGTGCCAGCAGTCACGAGGAAATGGGGGATACGCAGTATTTT. Protein product: CASSHEEMGDTQYF.

This clonotype was seen at least ten times. This chain links TRBV28 with TRBJ1-1, with no clear D. Germline CDR1 and CDR2: MDHEN and SYDVKM. This CDR3 region has 11 residues. The V and J ends lost 6 bases and 1 base respectively, with 3 bases between them. CDR3 loop: CASSRNTEAFF. The CDR3 nucleotides are TGTGCCAGCAGCCGGAACACTGAAGCTTTCTTT.

The CDR3 bases are TGTGCCAGCAGCTTAATCGGGACTAGCGCCTCCTACGAGCAGTACTTC. Amino acids: CASSLIGTSASYEQYF. The V call is TRBV7-9, the J call TRBJ2-7; the match to TRBD2 covers 10 bases. From germline, CDR1 is SEHNR and CDR2 FQNEAQ (reference sequence). The V and J ends lost 2 bases and 0 bases, in that order; junction bases with no gene match: 4. This CDR3 comprises 16 residues.

As concerns this clonotype: This may come from a read error, since a much larger clone is one base off. The CDR3 end shows no conserved phenylalanine or tryptophan, and so a read error is likely. The rearrangement joins TRBV2 to TRBJ1-5; D perhaps matches TRBD1 (6 bases). The germline CDR1 and CDR2 sequences are SNHLY and FYNNEI. There are 14 residues in the CDR3. V lost 6 bases and J lost 0, with 9 bases in between. The CDR3 loop reads CASRGGYSNQPQHI. As DNA, the CDR3 is TGTGCCAGCAGAGGGGGATATAGCAATCAGCCCCAGCATATT.

For this clonotype: This sequence may be a read error, since a much larger clone differs from it by one base. The J gene is TRBJ1-1, the V gene TRBV18; TRBD1 is a possible D gene (5 bases). Germline CDR1 and CDR2: KGHSH and LQKENI. The length of the CDR3 is 15 residues. V dropped 3 bases and J dropped 4 bases, with 15 bases sitting between them. CDR3 in amino acids: CASSPSMGGGTEAFF. The CDR3 DNA is TGTGCCAGCTCACCCTCGATGGGGGGTGGCACTGAAGCTTTCTTT. Filled out from reference TRBV18 and TRBJ1-1, the complete variable domain reads NAGVMQNPRHLVRRRGQEARLRCSPMKGHSHVYWYRQLPEEGLKFMVYLQKENIIDESGMPKERFSAEFPKEGPSILRIQQVVRGDSAAYFCASSPSMGGGTEAFFGQGTRLTVV.

This clonotype showed up many times. The chain employs TRBV7-9 and TRBJ1-1, with D possibly matching TRBD1 (5 bases). This CDR3 is built from 18 residues. Germline V gene sequence: CDR1 SEHNR, CDR2 FQNEAQ (reference sequence). Trimming left V 4 bases short and J 3 bases short, with 24 bases between. CDR3 in amino acids: CASSSRFGGSGVYTEAFF. CDR3 sequence (DNA): TGTGCCAGCAGCTCAAGGTTTGGGGGGTCCGGCGTATACACTGAAGCTTTCTTT.

In this sample, this clonotype turned up many times. The V and J genes are TRBV27 and TRBJ1-2; D gene uncertain. The CDR3 sequence is 15 residues long. V lost 2 bases to trimming and J lost 8 bases, with 18 bases between them. Germline assignment: CDR1 MNHEY and CDR2 SMNVEV (reference sequence). The DNA of the CDR3 is TGTGCCAGCAGTTTAAGCGGGGATTCTATAAAGGGCTACACCTTC. Translation: CASSLSGDSIKGYTF.

This clonotype was counted many times. The rearrangement joins TRBV2 to TRBJ2-3; TRBD2 aligns across 7 bases. This CDR3 is built from 14 residues. V shed 6 bases, J shed 5 bases, and the junction held 8 bases outside the gene matches. From germline, CDR1 is SNHLY and CDR2 FYNNEI. CDR3 loop: CASRASGAQDTQYF. As DNA, the CDR3 is TGTGCCAGCAGGGCCAGCGGGGCCCAAGATACGCAGTATTTT.

About this clonotype: This clone may be a read error of a much larger clone one base away. J is TRBJ2-7 and V is TRBV6-1; 12 bases are a match to TRBD2. With 11 bases clipped from V and 2 bases from J, the junction kept 13 bases outside the gene matches. The CDR3 consists of 16 residues. In germline, CDR1 is MNHNS, CDR2 SASEGT. The CDR3 region has the DNA TGTGCCGGCACTGACGCCCTAGCGGGAGGGCCCTACGAGCAGTACTTC. It codes for CAGTDALAGGPYEQYF.

This clonotype was seen just once. A much more abundant neighbour one base away suggests this may be a read error. The gene calls are TRBV7-3 and TRBJ1-2; 8 bases fit TRBD1. Germline-derived CDR1 and CDR2 are SGHTA and FQGTGA. The CDR3 consists of 14 residues. The CDR3 coding sequence is TGTGCCAACAGCCCAGACAGGGGCGACTATGGCTACACCTTC. Protein: CANSPDRGDYGYTF.

The rearrangement links TRBV6-2 or TRBV6-3 to TRBJ2-2; D perhaps matches TRBD1 (7 bases). The CDR3 length is 17 residues. V gave up 0 bases and J gave up 0 bases, with 11 bases separating them. Germline CDR1 is MNHEY and CDR2 is SVGEGT. Here the CDR3 reads CASSYSRGAPNTGELFF. The CDR3 DNA sequence: TGTGCCAGCAGTTACTCCAGGGGGGCCCCGAACACCGGGGAGCTGTTTTTT.

V usage is TRBV5-1 and J usage is TRBJ2-1; maybe TRBD2 (5 bases). This CDR3 has 16 amino acids. Germline V CDR1 and CDR2: SGHRS, YFSETQ. Trimming cost V 0 bases and J 8 bases, with 18 bases left between them. CDR3 region: CASSLAGQSGFDEQFF. The CDR3 DNA reads as TGCGCCAGCAGCTTGGCCGGGCAGTCGGGATTCGATGAGCAGTTCTTC.

Only a few counts were recorded for this clonotype. J is TRBJ2-2 and V is TRBV28; D is unresolved. Germline CDR1 and CDR2: MDHEN and SYDVKM. V lost 7 bases, J lost 7 bases, and 16 bases lay in between. The CDR3 is made up of 14 amino acids. In DNA, the CDR3 is TGTGCCAGCATTTCCTACGGTGGCGGCGGGGAGCTGTTTTTT. This codes for CASISYGGGGELFF.

This clonotype occurred many times. This rearrangement joins TRBV28 to TRBJ1-1; 9 bases match TRBD1. Germline trimming cut 6 bases from V and 3 bases from J; bases unmatched to any gene: 17. CDR3 length equals 18 residues. The V gene's germline CDR1 is MDHEN and CDR2 SYDVKM. The DNA of the CDR3 is TGTGCCAGCAGCCCAAGCGCGGTAACAGGGGGCCGTTACACTGAAGCTTTCTTT. Amino acid sequence: CASSPSAVTGGRYTEAFF.

Remarks on this clonotype: This clone may be a read error of a much larger clone one base away. The gene calls are TRBV6-1 and TRBJ1-1; 8 nucleotides align to TRBD1. V shed 8 bases and J 5 bases; nucleotides not matched to a gene: 13. The CDR3 contains 15 residues. Germline assignment: CDR1 MNHNS and CDR2 SASEGT. The CDR3: CASGIDTGGLTEAFF. Here the CDR3 DNA reads TGTGCCAGCGGGATTGACACAGGGGGGTTGACTGAAGCTTTCTTT.

In its sample, this clonotype was seen many times. This chain uses TRBV28 with TRBJ2-2, with 10 bases lining up with TRBD2. Germline CDR1 MDHEN, CDR2 SYDVKM. V shed 8 bases and J 2 bases; nucleotides not matched to a gene: 5. The CDR3 extends over 15 amino acids. The chain's CDR3 is CASLTSGINTGELFF. CDR3 DNA: TGTGCCAGCCTTACTAGCGGGATCAACACCGGGGAGCTGTTTTTT.

This clonotype was recorded at least ten times. V gene TRBV9 combines with J gene TRBJ1-5; 10 nucleotides agree with TRBD1. The CDR3 contains 16 residues. V was pared by 0 bases and J by 4 bases, with 4 bases of the junction left unmatched. Per the germline V gene, CDR1 is SGDLS and CDR2 is YYNGEE. CDR3 loop: CASSVGGGQGNQPQHF. CDR3 nucleotides: TGTGCCAGCAGCGTAGGGGGGGGACAGGGGAATCAGCCCCAGCATTTT.

Ten or more counts support this clonotype. The rearrangement uses TRBV28 and TRBJ1-6; D uncertain. The CDR3 has 13 residues. Germline V gene sequence: CDR1 MDHEN, CDR2 SYDVKM. V was pared by 5 bases and J by 5 bases, with 7 bases between. The CDR3 protein is CASSRRNNSPLHF. For the CDR3, the DNA is TGTGCCAGCAGTCGAAGAAATAATTCACCCCTCCACTTT.

This clonotype showed up just a few times. The chain links TRBV5-1 to TRBJ2-7; 13 positions agree with TRBD2. V trimming: 3 bases; J trimming: 6 bases; junction bases outside the gene matches: 3. Germline V CDR1 and CDR2: SGHRS, YFSETQ. CDR3 length: 14 residues. The CDR3 is CASSSTSGRFEQYF. Here the CDR3 DNA reads TGCGCCAGCAGCTCGACTAGCGGGAGGTTCGAGCAGTACTTC.

This clonotype was seen a few times. This sequence joins TRBV20-1 and TRBJ2-7; a possible D gene is TRBD1 (6 bases). CDR1 is DFQATT, CDR2 SNEGSKA, per germline (reference sequence). This CDR3 comprises 14 residues. The V gene lost 3 bases and the J gene lost 2 bases, with 14 bases spanning the gap. The CDR3 DNA sequence: TGCAGTGCTAGCGTTAGGGGGACCCCCTACGAGCAGTACTTC. Translating gives CSASVRGTPYEQYF.

This clonotype showed up just a few times. CDR3 sequence: CASTLRLGNTIYF. The CDR3 nucleotides are TGTGCCAGCACCCTAAGGTTGGGAAACACCATATATTTT. The chain couples TRBV3-1 to TRBJ1-3, with D uncertain. There are 13 residues in the CDR3. V was clipped by 7 bases and J by 4 bases, with 11 bases between them. Germline V gene data show CDR1 as LGHDT and CDR2 as YNNKEL (reference sequence).

The chain uses TRBV5-6 and TRBJ1-1; D perhaps matches TRBD1 (6 bases). This CDR3 is built from 13 residues. The germline V gene encodes CDR1 SGHDT and CDR2 YYEEEE. Trimming took off 0 bases at V and 7 bases at J, with 10 bases between the two ends. The CDR3 protein is CASSLAGDIEAFF. CDR3 nucleotides: TGTGCCAGCAGCTTGGCGGGGGACATTGAAGCTTTCTTT.

Turning to this clonotype: This could be a read error, since a much larger clone is one nucleotide away. The chain employs TRBV28 and TRBJ2-1; the D call may be TRBD1 or TRBD2 (5 bases each). Germline CDR1 MDHEN, CDR2 SYDVKM. This CDR3 spans 13 amino acids. The DNA for the CDR3 is TGTACCAGCAGTTTATTTGGGGGCAATGAGCAGTTCTTC. Residues: CTSSLFGGNEQFF.

This clonotype showed up many times. V usage is TRBV18 and J usage is TRBJ2-5; D not resolved. This CDR3 spans 13 amino acids. V shed 4 bases and J shed 4 bases, with 10 bases lying between them. CDR1 and CDR2 (germline): KGHSH, LQKENI. The CDR3 sequence is CASSQNSRETQYF. The CDR3 region has the DNA TGTGCCAGCTCACAGAACAGTCGAGAGACCCAGTACTTC.